This T cell receptor (beta chain) comes out of a study of Ad26.COV2.S vaccination and SARS-CoV-2 variants. Study outcomes and limitations: Spike-specific TCR breadth was greater in vaccine than placebo recipients. Responses of spike-specific T cells (both CD8+ and CD4+) reportedly showed substantial breadth after vaccination.

The data were produced by immunoSEQ multiplex PCR, yet TCRdb's version contains in-frame clones alone and is incomplete. Of approximately 300,000 clones in the sample, around 85% are singletons; the top ten hold 2.1%. For this clone: Its antigen is not identified.

Treatment defined: over 15 received Ad26.COV2.S at low or high dose, single or two shots; 5 received placebo; per-sample allocation not given. Specimens were obtained on day 63 following the first vaccine or placebo injection. V shed 0 bases and J shed 7 bases, with 11 bases lying between them. Germline CDR1 is SGHRS and CDR2 is YFSETQ. CDR3 length: 14 amino acids. This clonotype was obtained from a person between 18 and 65 years old who received the Ad26.COV2.S COVID-19 vaccine or a placebo. This sequence joins TRBV5-1 and TRBJ2-1, with a possible D match to TRBD1 (5 bases). This sample comprised peripheral blood, obtained in a trial of Ad26.COV2.S vaccine versus placebo. DNA for the CDR3: TGCGCCAGCAGCTTGGTGCAGGGCTGGAATGAGCAGTTCTTC. It specifies CASSLVQGWNEQFF.